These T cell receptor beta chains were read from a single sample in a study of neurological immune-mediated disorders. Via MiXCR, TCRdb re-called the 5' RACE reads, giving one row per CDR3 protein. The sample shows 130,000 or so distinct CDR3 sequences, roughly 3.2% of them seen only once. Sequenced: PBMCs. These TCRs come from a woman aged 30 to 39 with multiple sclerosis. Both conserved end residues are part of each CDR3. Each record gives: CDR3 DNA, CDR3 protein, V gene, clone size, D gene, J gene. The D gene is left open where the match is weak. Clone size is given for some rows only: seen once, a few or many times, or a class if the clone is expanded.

CDR3 DNA: TGTGCCAGCACCGAACAGGGGTCAGATACGCAGTATTTT; CDR3 protein: CASTEQGSDTQYF; V gene: TRBV7-2; clone size: NA; D gene: TRBD1; J gene: TRBJ2-3
CDR3 DNA: TGTGCCAGCAGCTTAGGGCAGGGTCAGCCCCAGCATTTT; CDR3 protein: CASSLGQGQPQHF; V gene: TRBV7-2; clone size: many; D gene: NA; J gene: TRBJ1-5
CDR3 DNA: TGCAGTGCTAGAGATCTGGACAGGGGGTACCATGAGCAGTTCTTC; CDR3 protein: CSARDLDRGYHEQFF; V gene: TRBV20-1; clone size: many; D gene: TRBD1; J gene: TRBJ2-1
CDR3 DNA: TGCGCCAGCAGCCGGGGGGGACGAACCGAAAACGAAAAACTGTTTTTT; CDR3 protein: CASSRGGRTENEKLFF; V gene: TRBV5-1; clone size: many; D gene: NA; J gene: TRBJ1-4
CDR3 DNA: TGTGCCAGCAGCTTAAGTACAGGGGCGGCCACCGGGGAGCTGTTTTTT; CDR3 protein: CASSLSTGAATGELFF; V gene: TRBV7-2; clone size: many; D gene: TRBD1; J gene: TRBJ2-2
CDR3 DNA: TGCAGCGTTGAAGATTTCAGCCGGGACAGCAGCTCCTACGAGCAGTACTTC; CDR3 protein: CSVEDFSRDSSSYEQYF; V gene: TRBV29-1; clone size: many; D gene: TRBD1; J gene: TRBJ2-7
CDR3 DNA: TGTGCCAGCAGTTACCCTGGTAATTCACCCCTCCACTTT; CDR3 protein: CASSYPGNSPLHF; V gene: TRBV6-5; clone size: many; D gene: NA; J gene: TRBJ1-6
CDR3 DNA: TGCAGTGCTCCTGAGGCGGAGTACACCGGGGAGCTGTTTTTT; CDR3 protein: CSAPEAEYTGELFF; V gene: TRBV20-1; clone size: many; D gene: NA; J gene: TRBJ2-2
CDR3 DNA: TGCGCCAGCAGCTTGTGGGATATCTCTGGGGCCAACGTCCTGACTTTC; CDR3 protein: CASSLWDISGANVLTF; V gene: TRBV5-1; clone size: many; D gene: NA; J gene: TRBJ2-6
CDR3 DNA: TGCGCCAGCAGCTACCTAGCGGCCAGCTCCTACAATGAGCAGTTCTTC; CDR3 protein: CASSYLAASSYNEQFF; V gene: TRBV5-1; clone size: many; D gene: TRBD2; J gene: TRBJ2-1
CDR3 DNA: TGCAGTGCTAGGTGGACGGGAGTGAGTGAGCAGTACTTC; CDR3 protein: CSARWTGVSEQYF; V gene: TRBV20-1; clone size: few; D gene: NA; J gene: TRBJ2-7
CDR3 DNA: TGTGCCAGCAGCACAATTCTGGGGGACTATGGCTACACCTTC; CDR3 protein: CASSTILGDYGYTF; V gene: TRBV7-2; clone size: many; D gene: NA; J gene: TRBJ1-2
CDR3 DNA: TGCAGTGCCCTAAGAGGAGATGAGGCTTTCTTT; CDR3 protein: CSALRGDEAFF; V gene: TRBV20-1; clone size: NA; D gene: NA; J gene: TRBJ1-1
CDR3 DNA: TGTGCCAGCAGCCGGTCTAGGGGGGAGCAGACTGAAGCTTTCTTT; CDR3 protein: CASSRSRGEQTEAFF; V gene: TRBV7-9; clone size: many; D gene: NA; J gene: TRBJ1-1
CDR3 DNA: TGCAGTGCTAGAGACCCCGATCTGATTAACAATGAGCAGTTCTTC; CDR3 protein: CSARDPDLINNEQFF; V gene: TRBV20-1; clone size: many; D gene: NA; J gene: TRBJ2-1
CDR3 DNA: TGCGCCAGCAGCTTGGGGCAGGGGGCAAACTATGGCTACACCTTC; CDR3 protein: CASSLGQGANYGYTF; V gene: TRBV5-1; clone size: many; D gene: TRBD1; J gene: TRBJ1-2
CDR3 DNA: TGTGCCAGCAGCGACAGGCGAGGGATTACTGAAGCTTTCTTT; CDR3 protein: CASSDRRGITEAFF; V gene: TRBV3-1; clone size: many; D gene: NA; J gene: TRBJ1-1
CDR3 DNA: TGCGCCAGCAGCTTGGCCGTGGTCCAGGGGAACACTGAAGCTTTCTTT; CDR3 protein: CASSLAVVQGNTEAFF; V gene: TRBV5-1; clone size: many; D gene: NA; J gene: TRBJ1-1
CDR3 DNA: TGCAGTGCTAGTGGTATAGCGAACACAGATACGCAGTATTTT; CDR3 protein: CSASGIANTDTQYF; V gene: TRBV20-1; clone size: many; D gene: NA; J gene: TRBJ2-3
CDR3 DNA: TGTGCCAGCAGTGTACGACGACTAGTGGGCAATGAGCAGTTCTTC; CDR3 protein: CASSVRRLVGNEQFF; V gene: TRBV12-3/TRBV12-4; clone size: many; D gene: NA; J gene: TRBJ2-1
CDR3 DNA: TGCGCCAGCAGCGAGGGGCCGGGGCAGCCCCAGCATTTT; CDR3 protein: CASSEGPGQPQHF; V gene: TRBV5-1; clone size: many; D gene: NA; J gene: TRBJ1-5
CDR3 DNA: TGTGCCAGCAGCGAGATCCGGACGGAGAAGTACTTC; CDR3 protein: CASSEIRTEKYF; V gene: TRBV7-8; clone size: many; D gene: NA; J gene: TRBJ2-7
CDR3 DNA: TGTGCCAGCATGCGGGACTTAAAGACCGGGGAGCTGTTTTTT; CDR3 protein: CASMRDLKTGELFF; V gene: TRBV6-1; clone size: many; D gene: NA; J gene: TRBJ2-2
CDR3 DNA: TGCGCCGCCGGCGGGGGAGATGGCTACACCTTC; CDR3 protein: CAAGGGDGYTF; V gene: TRBV20-1; clone size: many; D gene: NA; J gene: TRBJ1-2